These T cell receptor beta chains were read from a single sample in a study of T cell repertoires in ileal Crohn's disease. Repertoires were generated with immunoSEQ multiplex PCR, while TCRdb's copy carries only in-frame clones and drops some. The sample gives approximately 11,000 clones, around 74% of which show up once; approximately 7% is in the top ten. Sequencing was done on a sample of ileal tissue. These receptors were taken from an adult with Crohn's disease. The CDR3 runs from the conserved cysteine through the conserved F or W. The D gene is left open where the match is weak.

d_call | v_call | cdr3_aa
. | TRBV18 | CASSPSQYEQYF
TRBD1 | TRBV15 | CATSRDTAGTGEGYTF
TRBD1 | TRBV5-1 | CASSLQGARGANVLTF
. | TRBV7-8 | CASSFPGGRNSPLHF
. | TRBV6-5 | CASSSWRQAGQPQHF
TRBD1 | TRBV7-2 | CASTLDRGGYEQYF
. | TRBV11-2 | CASSPGDWEIDTQYF
. | TRBV5-4 | CASSLEGDSPLHF
TRBD1 | TRBV7-9 | CASSTNTGGGTEAFF
. | TRBV6-1 | CATEGINEKLFF
TRBD1 | TRBV23-1 | CASSQSGQGAKGYTF
. | TRBV19 | CASSFRHGSYNEQFF
. | TRBV5-1 | CASSLTGGSGDEQYF
TRBD1 | TRBV27 | CASRRTGARRQPQHF
. | TRBV5-1 | CASSLAPQATEAFF
TRBD1 | TRBV11-2 | CASSRPRDRGLPSTDTQYF
TRBD1 | TRBV27 | CASSFGTANEQFF
. | TRBV28 | CASSLPQLYEQYF
TRBD1 | TRBV15 | CATRPDRGTGSNQPQHF
. | TRBV5-1 | CASSWLGGPETQYF
. | TRBV13 | CASSLTATGWNTIYF
TRBD1 | TRBV5-4 | CASSFWRGQGVHQPQHF
. | TRBV5-1 | CASSLDGLSSAKNIQYF
. | TRBV6-1 | CASSDSEAEKLFF
. | TRBV28 | CASSLVAGNTIYF
. | TRBV6-4 | CASSEEDRGTEAFF
. | TRBV7-9 | CASSPFREAQGYGYTF
TRBD2 | TRBV7-2 | CASSLDSGGSYEQYF
. | TRBV6-1 | CASRREPSSYEQYF
. | TRBV5-1 | CASSSTGVGNTIYF
TRBD1 | TRBV5-8 | CASSFSRGATEAFF
TRBD1 | TRBV30 | CAWDRQGTYGYTF
. | TRBV19 | CASSLERVYQPQHF
. | TRBV12-5 | CASGFTGRNQPQHF
TRBD1 | TRBV6-5 | CASTEGAGGYTF
TRBD1 | TRBV5-1 | CASSPGTGISNQPQHF
. | TRBV6-5 | CASSSRRSGNYGYTF
. | TRBV28 | CASSPWSRKETQYF
TRBD1 | TRBV7-8 | CASSPWRQGANQPQHF
TRBD2 | TRBV5-1 | CASSPGDWGLAGATDTQYF
TRBD1 | TRBV4-1 | CASSPGQGSGEQYF
. | TRBV5-1 | CASSPLGRGGEKLFF
TRBD1 | TRBV2 | CASSLQGVNFYGYTF
TRBD1 | TRBV4-2 | CASSQEGQGFGNTIYF
. | TRBV4-1 | CASSQGGGAREQPQHF
TRBD1 | TRBV5-1 | CASSYGQDGYTF
. | TRBV30 | CAWSVLGGNTIYF
TRBD1 | TRBV6-4 | CASSDLGQASYNEQFF
TRBD1 | TRBV5-1 | CASSWGTGGINEQFF
TRBD2 | TRBV7-8 | CASSSSSGGTGELFF
TRBD1 | TRBV5-6 | CASSLTRTGRGYEQYF
. | TRBV28 | CASYKLGREAFF
. | TRBV6-1 | CASSERGRGEAFF
. | TRBV6-5 | CASSPGYGYTF
TRBD2 | TRBV5-8 | CASTAPTGGAWGTQYF
TRBD1 | TRBV6-5 | CASSRQGNQIYGYTF
TRBD1 | TRBV2 | CASRDRGISNQPQHF